The 13 T cell receptor beta chains below all came from one sample that was sequenced in a study of prognosis after radiotherapy for stage I lung cancer. From genomic DNA, two-round multiplex PCR was used to amplify TCR beta CDR3. Gene-specific primers for each TRBV and TRBJ gene drove first-round PCR. TCRdb used MiXCR to reprocess the multiplex PCR reads, holding one entry per CDR3 protein. The sample records some 27,000 distinct CDR3 sequences, around 32% being singletons. Here the sequenced sample was PBMCs, taken before or after stereotactic body radiation therapy (not recorded which). The source is a donor aged 50 or older with non-small cell lung cancer.

This clonotype has a count of ten or more. Here the CDR3 reads CASSDTVLGELFF. As DNA, the CDR3 is TGCGCCAGCAGTGACACGGTACTCGGGGAGCTGTTTTTT. The V and J genes are TRBV10-2 and TRBJ2-2, with D uncertain. V lost 3 bases to trimming and J lost 7 bases, with 9 bases between them. The CDR3 spans 13 residues. Germline V gives CDR1 WSHSY, CDR2 SAAADI.

This clonotype was counted at least ten times. The chain recombines TRBV27 with TRBJ2-1; D is undetermined. Deletions cut 4 bases from V and 3 bases from J, with 10 bases between. The CDR3 length is 14 residues. The germline gives CDR1 MNHEY, CDR2 SMNVEV (reference sequence). Here the CDR3 reads CASSWGSGYNEQFF. CDR3 coding DNA: TGTGCCAGCAGTTGGGGTTCTGGCTACAATGAGCAGTTCTTC.

This clonotype was counted ten times or more. The genes are TRBV4-1 and TRBJ1-2; a weak D match, TRBD1 (6 bases). Germline V gene lookup returns CDR1 MGHRA and CDR2 YSYEKL. Trimming took off 2 bases at V and 4 bases at J, with 17 bases between the two ends. The CDR3 has 16 residues. DNA of the CDR3: TGCGCCAGCAGCCAATCTGGGACATCGACAGCCTATGGCTACACCTTC. It encodes CASSQSGTSTAYGYTF.

For this clonotype: One base separates it from a far larger clone, so it is likely a read error. V usage is TRBV6-4 and J usage is TRBJ2-7, with 7 bases identical to TRBD1. The CDR3 has 15 amino acids. The V gene's germline CDR1 is MRHNA and CDR2 SNTAGT. V shed 5 bases, J shed 3 bases, and the junction held 10 bases outside the gene matches. The CDR3 DNA reads as TGTGCCAGCAGTCGCCACAGGGGTCGGATCTACGAGCAGTACTTC. It yields the protein CASSRHRGRIYEQYF.

This clonotype appeared a single time. This chain connects TRBV7-9 to TRBJ2-1, with 15 positions matching TRBD2. Germline V lookup: CDR1 SEHNR, CDR2 FQNEAQ (reference sequence). The junction had 13 bases not matched to a gene; V was cut back by 5 bases and J by 2 bases. The CDR3 runs to 20 residues. As DNA, the CDR3 is TGTGCCAGCAGCCCCATTGGACTAGCGGGGGGGGGAGACACCTACAATGAGCAGTTCTTC. As protein: CASSPIGLAGGGDTYNEQFF. The full variable domain, with the rest looked up from reference TRBV7-9 and TRBJ2-1, is DTGVSQNPRHKITKRGQNVTFRCDPISEHNRLYWYRQTLGQGPEFLTYFQNEAQLEKSRLLSDRFSAERPKGSFSTLEIQRTEQGDSAMYLCASSPIGLAGGGDTYNEQFFGPGTRLTVL.

As concerns this clonotype: Germline is not matched at one junction end, which may reflect a read error. This chain links TRBV20-1 with TRBJ1-6, with 8 bases aligning to TRBD1. This CDR3 has 15 amino acids. Germline values: CDR1 DFQATT, CDR2 SNEGSKA (reference sequence). The CDR3 DNA is TGCAGTGCCATGCGTCCAGGGGGCAGGAATTCACCCCTACACTTT. Its protein is CSAMRPGGRNSPLHF.

This clonotype was counted at least ten times. The gene calls are TRBV20-1 and TRBJ2-5; 8 bases fit TRBD2. The CDR3 extends over 17 amino acids. V dropped 3 bases and J dropped 5; count of bases not matched to a gene: 17. From germline, CDR1 is DFQATT and CDR2 SNEGSKA (reference sequence). The CDR3 DNA reads as TGCAGTGCTAGTAGTTACGGTAGCGGGGAAGTTTTGGAGACCCAGTACTTC. Amino acids: CSASSYGSGEVLETQYF.

This clonotype was counted at least ten times. The chain combines TRBV6-1 with TRBJ2-1, with D possibly matching TRBD1 (7 bases). CDR1 is MNHNS, CDR2 SASEGT, per germline. V lost 7 bases, J lost 2 bases, and 15 bases lay in between. The CDR3 totals 15 residues. CDR3 region: CASTSGGGPYNEQFF. The CDR3 nucleotides read TGTGCCAGCACCTCAGGGGGAGGACCCTACAATGAGCAGTTCTTC.

The rearrangement links TRBV7-9 to TRBJ2-7; D is uncertain. The CDR3 consists of 12 residues. Germline-derived CDR1 and CDR2 are SEHNR and FQNEAQ (reference sequence). V lost 5 bases, J lost 5 bases, and 10 bases lay in between. CDR3 in amino acids: CASSRTGHEQYF. The CDR3 DNA reads TGTGCCAGCAGCCGAACCGGACACGAGCAGTACTTC. The full variable domain, in which reference TRBV7-9 and TRBJ2-7 provide the parts outside the CDR3, is DTGVSQNPRHKITKRGQNVTFRCDPISEHNRLYWYRQTLGQGPEFLTYFQNEAQLEKSRLLSDRFSAERPKGSFSTLEIQRTEQGDSAMYLCASSRTGHEQYFGPGTRLTVT.

This clonotype was recorded many times. The chain employs TRBV28 and TRBJ2-7; D uncertain. The CDR3 consists of 12 residues. Trimming shortened V by 3 bases and J by 5 bases, and 8 bases separated the two germline ends. Germline lookup yields CDR1 MDHEN and CDR2 SYDVKM. The CDR3 reads CASSFSFDEQYF. The CDR3 DNA reads as TGTGCCAGCAGTTTTTCCTTCGACGAGCAGTACTTC.

This clonotype was recorded a few times. A read error may be the cause here, since a much bigger clone is one base away. The chain links TRBV7-9 to TRBJ2-2; a weak D match, TRBD2 (6 bases). The germline V gene has CDR1 SEHNR and CDR2 FQNEAQ (reference sequence). The V end lost 4 bases, the J end lost 2 bases, and 11 bases lay between the germline ends. The CDR3 extends over 15 amino acids. DNA for the CDR3: TGTGCCAGCAGCTACGGGGGAATTAACACCGGGGAGCTGTTTTTT. As protein: CASSYGGINTGELFF.

About this clonotype itself: Since a far larger clone is one base different, this is likely a read error. The rearrangement links TRBV28 to TRBJ2-3, with TRBD1 identical over 7 bases. Germline CDR1 and CDR2: MDHEN and SYDVKM. The J segment lost 6 bases and the V segment lost 4 bases, leaving 16 bases of the junction unmatched. The CDR3 runs to 17 residues. CDR3: CASSYSSRGGRGDTQYF. The CDR3 DNA reads as TGTGCCAGCAGTTACTCTTCTAGAGGGGGCCGTGGGGATACGCAGTATTTT.

This clonotype was detected ten times or more. CDR3: CASSDKDSYEQYF. CDR3 nucleotide sequence: TGCGCCAGCAGTGATAAGGACTCCTACGAGCAGTACTTC. The chain carries TRBV10-2 and TRBJ2-7; D gene unclear. This CDR3 region has 13 residues. The ends were cut back, 3 bases at V and 0 bases at J, with 6 bases in the middle. Germline loops: CDR1 WSHSY, CDR2 SAAADI.